This T cell receptor (beta chain) was found in a study of blood T cells in healthy people across ages. Overall study: There was about one barcoded beta molecule captured by template switching per two T cells.

They isolated at least 7 million PBMCs from each sample. Then a second PCR, running about 6 to 11 cycles, was carried out with a sample-barcoded 5' primer and a J-beta primer mix. Each CDR3 protein is one row after TCRdb ran MiXCR on the 5' RACE reads. This sample has about 290,000 distinct CDR3 sequences, with about 25% found just once. The clonotype originates from a woman aged 70-85 years in good health. Sequenced: blood.

CDR3 in amino acids: CSVEDLMGGDTGELFF. In DNA, the CDR3 is TGCAGCGTTGAAGATCTTATGGGCGGGGACACCGGGGAGCTGTTTTTT. The chain combines TRBV29-1 with TRBJ2-2; TRBD2 is a possible D gene (6 bases). Germline CDR1 SQVTM, CDR2 ANQGSEA. The V gene lost 0 bases and the J gene lost 3 bases, with 14 bases spanning the gap. This CDR3 is 16 amino acids long.